This TCR beta chain came from a study of CD4 T cells in relation to SARS-CoV-2 and coronaviruses. Here immunoSEQ multiplex PCR was the method, and the copy in TCRdb shows in-frame clones only, minus some. The profile shows roughly 36,000 clones, roughly 88% of them singletons. The clonotype originates from an adult with COVID-19. Material for sequencing was memory CD4+ T cells from PBMCs.

DNA of the CDR3: TGTGCCTGGAGTGTACCCACTAGCGCCTTACAAGAGACCCAGTACTTC. This gives the protein CAWSVPTSALQETQYF. This chain uses TRBV30 with TRBJ2-5, with TRBD2 matching 7 bases. The junction had 9 bases not matched to a gene; V was cut back by 0 bases and J by 2 bases. The CDR3 sequence is 16 residues long. The germline V gene has CDR1 GTSNPN and CDR2 SVGIG (reference sequence).